This TCR beta chain was retrieved from a study of blood T cell repertoires in COVID-19. Study summary: Both acute and convalescent COVID-19 samples were obtained from the United States, Italy and Spain. In each case, the material was cDNA or gDNA derived from T cells, B-cell-depleted T cells, or PBMCs.

Per the original data handling: Amplification from reference gene primers served as the basis for estimated nucleated cell counts. Sequencing was performed with immunoSEQ multiplex PCR; in TCRdb, only in-frame clones are kept and a portion is missing. Clonal size and the V and J genes are those of that table, whereas D and trimming came from the DNA. Here the sample spans around 100,000 clones, about 92% being singletons. The germline V gene encodes CDR1 SGHTA and CDR2 FQGTGA. J was trimmed by 1 base and V by 5 bases; bases with no gene match: 4. This CDR3 contains 14 residues. The TCR sequence derives from a woman over 75 in a cohort sampled during active COVID-19. This chain connects TRBV7-3 to TRBJ1-1, with TRBD1 matching 7 bases. Sequencing was carried out using peripheral blood. The CDR3, as DNA: TGTGCCAGCAGCCCAAGGACAGGGAACACTGAAGCTTTCTTT. Amino acid sequence: CASSPRTGNTEAFF.